A selection of T cell receptor beta chains follows, all from one sample in a study of OX40 agonist ivuxolimab in advanced cancers. Assay used: immunoSEQ multiplex PCR; TCRdb lists only in-frame clones, some missing. The repertoire holds fewer than 85,000 clones, with 85% as singletons. This material consisted of CD4+ or CD8+ T cells sorted from blood, taken in a trial of the OX40 agonist ivuxolimab. The receptor source for this set is an adult with an advanced solid tumor such as melanoma, head and neck, liver or kidney cancer. CDR3s include the opening cysteine and the closing phenylalanine or tryptophan. D genes are given only for firm matches. Size is omitted from some rows. Given values are once, few, many or a class for expanded clones.

DNA: TGTGCCAGCAGCTCCGCGGGGGGGCAAGAGACCCAGTACTTC; CDR3: CASSSAGGQETQYF; D: TRBD2; size: -; J: TRBJ2-5; V: TRBV5-6
DNA: TGCGCCAGCAGCGGCGGACACGCCGACTCTGGGGCCAACGTCCTGACTTTC; CDR3: CASSGGHADSGANVLTF; D: -; size: -; J: TRBJ2-6; V: TRBV5-1
DNA: TGTGCCAGCAGCGGCCGGGTGGAGGGAGAGACCCAGTACTTC; CDR3: CASSGRVEGETQYF; D: -; size: once; J: TRBJ2-5; V: TRBV5-6
DNA: TGTGCCAGCAGACAACACATGAACACTGAAGCTTTCTTT; CDR3: CASRQHMNTEAFF; D: -; size: once; J: TRBJ1-1; V: TRBV6-4
DNA: TGTGCCAGTAGTGGAGCGGGGTTCCCTCCTGGGGCCAACGTCCTGACTTTC; CDR3: CASSGAGFPPGANVLTF; D: TRBD2; size: -; J: TRBJ2-6; V: TRBV19
DNA: TGTGCCAGCAGTTACTCGGGGAGGAACACTGAAGCTTTCTTT; CDR3: CASSYSGRNTEAFF; D: -; size: -; J: TRBJ1-1; V: TRBV6-5
DNA: TGTGCCAGCGGCACGTCCTATGGCTACACCTTC; CDR3: CASGTSYGYTF; D: -; size: once; J: TRBJ1-2; V: TRBV28
DNA: TGCAGCGTTGAAGGCTTAACTAGCGGGATGATGTATGAGCAGTTCTTC; CDR3: CSVEGLTSGMMYEQFF; D: TRBD2; size: -; J: TRBJ2-1; V: TRBV29-1
DNA: TGTGCCAGCAGTGAGTCGGGAGGGAATCAGCCCCAGCATTTT; CDR3: CASSESGGNQPQHF; D: -; size: -; J: TRBJ1-5; V: TRBV2
DNA: TGTGCCAGCAGCTATCAAGGCGGACTTGGAGAGACCCAGTACTTC; CDR3: CASSYQGGLGETQYF; D: -; size: -; J: TRBJ2-5; V: TRBV7-3
DNA: TGTGCCAGCAGCTCTGCCTCACGCGCCGGGAGCAACGTCCTGACTTTC; CDR3: CASSSASRAGSNVLTF; D: -; size: -; J: TRBJ2-6; V: TRBV7-9
DNA: TGTGCCAGCGAAACAGGGGCTAACTATGGCTACACCTTC; CDR3: CASETGANYGYTF; D: TRBD1; size: -; J: TRBJ1-2; V: TRBV6-1
DNA: TGCAGTGCTAGAGGGAACGAGCAGTACTTC; CDR3: CSARGNEQYF; D: -; size: -; J: TRBJ2-7; V: TRBV20-1
DNA: TGCGCCAGCAGCAGGATGGGAAAGAACACTGAAGCTTTCTTT; CDR3: CASSRMGKNTEAFF; D: -; size: -; J: TRBJ1-1; V: TRBV5-1
DNA: TGCGCCAGCAGCCAAGTCGGTGGGGGGCAAGATACGCAGTATTTT; CDR3: CASSQVGGGQDTQYF; D: -; size: -; J: TRBJ2-3; V: TRBV4-1
DNA: TGCGCCAGCAGCCGGACGGGAGGGGCCGGCGAAAAACTGTTTTTT; CDR3: CASSRTGGAGEKLFF; D: -; size: -; J: TRBJ1-4; V: TRBV4-1
DNA: TGTGCCAGCAGCTTAGGGCGATCCTACAATGAGCAGTTCTTC; CDR3: CASSLGRSYNEQFF; D: -; size: few; J: TRBJ2-1; V: TRBV7-2
DNA: TGTGCCAGCTGGGACAGGAGCACAGATACGCAGTATTTT; CDR3: CASWDRSTDTQYF; D: TRBD1; size: -; J: TRBJ2-3; V: TRBV11-3
DNA: TGTGCCAGTAGTGTCAGGGCACCGGGGCAGCCCCAGCATTTT; CDR3: CASSVRAPGQPQHF; D: -; size: few; J: TRBJ1-5; V: TRBV19
DNA: TGTGCCAGCAGCGTAGGGGCTAGCGGGGTCACAGATACGCAGTATTTT; CDR3: CASSVGASGVTDTQYF; D: TRBD2; size: -; J: TRBJ2-3; V: TRBV9
DNA: TGTGCCAGCAGCTACATAGCGGCCAGCTCCTACAATGAGCAGTTCTTC; CDR3: CASSYIAASSYNEQFF; D: -; size: -; J: TRBJ2-1; V: TRBV7-8
DNA: TGTGCCAGCACCTCTGACAGTTCGTACGAGCAGTACTTC; CDR3: CASTSDSSYEQYF; D: -; size: -; J: TRBJ2-7; V: TRBV6-6
DNA: TGTGCCAGCAGACGCCCCGGACAGGTTGGCTCACCCCTCCACTTT; CDR3: CASRRPGQVGSPLHF; D: TRBD1; size: -; J: TRBJ1-6; V: TRBV6-5
DNA: TGTGCCAGCAGCTTGGCCAAGGTGGGCTATGGCTACACCTTC; CDR3: CASSLAKVGYGYTF; D: -; size: few; J: TRBJ1-2; V: TRBV5-6
DNA: TGTGCCAGTAGTACGACCAGACAGGGGGCGCGAACTGAAGCTTTCTTT; CDR3: CASSTTRQGARTEAFF; D: TRBD1; size: -; J: TRBJ1-1; V: TRBV19
DNA: TGTGCCAGCAGCTTCGCAGGGCCAGATACGCAGTATTTT; CDR3: CASSFAGPDTQYF; D: -; size: -; J: TRBJ2-3; V: TRBV7-3
DNA: TGTGCCAGCAGTTCCCGTAGCGGGAGGGCCGCAGATACGCAGTATTTT; CDR3: CASSSRSGRAADTQYF; D: TRBD2; size: few; J: TRBJ2-3; V: TRBV6-6
DNA: TGTGCCAGCAACGGGGGGGACTACGAGCAGTACTTC; CDR3: CASNGGDYEQYF; D: TRBD2; size: -; J: TRBJ2-7; V: TRBV11-2
DNA: TGTGCCAGCAGCCGACTAGCGGGGGATTCCTACGAGCAGTACTTC; CDR3: CASSRLAGDSYEQYF; D: TRBD2; size: few; J: TRBJ2-7; V: TRBV7-2
DNA: TGTGCCAGCAGTTACGAGAGGGGAGAGCAGTACTTC; CDR3: CASSYERGEQYF; D: -; size: -; J: TRBJ2-7; V: TRBV6-5
DNA: TGTGCCAGCAGCTTACCCTTAGCGGGACCTTACGAGCAGTACTTC; CDR3: CASSLPLAGPYEQYF; D: TRBD2; size: -; J: TRBJ2-7; V: TRBV11-2
DNA: TGTGCCAGCAGCTCGTGGGGAGCTCCGGAAAAACTGTTTTTT; CDR3: CASSSWGAPEKLFF; D: -; size: few; J: TRBJ1-4; V: TRBV7-9
DNA: TGTGCCAGCGGTGGGGTAGCTTCCCCCTCGGCCGAGCAGTACTTC; CDR3: CASGGVASPSAEQYF; D: -; size: -; J: TRBJ2-7; V: TRBV9
DNA: TGTGCCAGCAGCCGTAGCGGGAGAGTTGGGACCCAGTACTTC; CDR3: CASSRSGRVGTQYF; D: TRBD2; size: -; J: TRBJ2-5; V: TRBV14
DNA: TGTGCCAGCAGCTCAGGGTTATTAGGCTACGAGCAGTACTTC; CDR3: CASSSGLLGYEQYF; D: -; size: -; J: TRBJ2-7; V: TRBV7-8
DNA: TGTGCCAGCTCACCACCGAGTACGGTGAAGACCCAGTACTTC; CDR3: CASSPPSTVKTQYF; D: -; size: -; J: TRBJ2-5; V: TRBV18
DNA: TGCGCCAGCAGTCATACAGGGGAGGCCTATGGCTACACCTTC; CDR3: CASSHTGEAYGYTF; D: TRBD1; size: -; J: TRBJ1-2; V: TRBV23-1
DNA: TGTGCCAGTACTCCACAGGGGCCAGCGGGCTACACCTTC; CDR3: CASTPQGPAGYTF; D: TRBD1; size: -; J: TRBJ1-2; V: TRBV19
DNA: TGCGCCAGCCGCCCAGGGCAGTACTTC; CDR3: CASRPGQYF; D: -; size: once; J: TRBJ2-7; V: TRBV5-1
DNA: TGTGCCAGCAGTCCATGGGCCCCCAATCAGCCCCAGCATTTT; CDR3: CASSPWAPNQPQHF; D: -; size: -; J: TRBJ1-5; V: TRBV28
DNA: TGTGCCAGTAGTATGGGGCCGGGACAGAACTATGGCTACACCTTC; CDR3: CASSMGPGQNYGYTF; D: TRBD1; size: -; J: TRBJ1-2; V: TRBV19
DNA: TGCGCCAGCAGCTTGGAGGCGGGAGCAACTAATGAAAAACTGTTTTTT; CDR3: CASSLEAGATNEKLFF; D: -; size: -; J: TRBJ1-4; V: TRBV5-1
DNA: TGTGCCAGCAGGTGGGGTGGTAGCTCCTACGAGCAGTACTTC; CDR3: CASRWGGSSYEQYF; D: -; size: -; J: TRBJ2-7; V: TRBV6-1
DNA: TGCGCCAGCAGCGATCGACAGGGGATACTAGCCAAAAACATTCAGTACTTC; CDR3: CASSDRQGILAKNIQYF; D: TRBD1; size: -; J: TRBJ2-4; V: TRBV5-1
DNA: TGTGCCAGCAGCAATTGGCCCGAGGCGAAAAACATTCAGTACTTC; CDR3: CASSNWPEAKNIQYF; D: -; size: -; J: TRBJ2-4; V: TRBV21-1
DNA: TGTGCCAGCAGCCAGGAGGTCCAAGAGACCCAGTACTTC; CDR3: CASSQEVQETQYF; D: -; size: -; J: TRBJ2-5; V: TRBV6-1
DNA: TGTGCCAGCACCTTTATGAGCACAGATACGCAGTATTTT; CDR3: CASTFMSTDTQYF; D: -; size: -; J: TRBJ2-3; V: TRBV2
DNA: TGTGCCAGCAGCTTAGTATGGGGGCCGGGAGATACGCAGTATTTT; CDR3: CASSLVWGPGDTQYF; D: -; size: -; J: TRBJ2-3; V: TRBV7-2
DNA: TGTGCCAGCACCGATAGCAATCAGCCCCAGCATTTT; CDR3: CASTDSNQPQHF; D: -; size: -; J: TRBJ1-5; V: TRBV6-6
DNA: TGCGCCAGCGGACTGACAGGGTCGAGGACCGGGGAGCTGTTTTTT; CDR3: CASGLTGSRTGELFF; D: TRBD1; size: once; J: TRBJ2-2; V: TRBV10-2
DNA: TGTGCCAGTAGTATCCCGATGGGTATCGGGCAGCCCCAGCATTTT; CDR3: CASSIPMGIGQPQHF; D: -; size: few; J: TRBJ1-5; V: TRBV19
DNA: TGCGCCAGCAGCTTGACCCCGGACAGTTCAGGCTACGAGCAGTACTTC; CDR3: CASSLTPDSSGYEQYF; D: -; size: -; J: TRBJ2-7; V: TRBV5-1